This section outlines one TCR beta chain sequence together with its context. One junction end disagrees with the germline gene, perhaps due to a read error. The data were taken from a study of blood T cell repertoires in COVID-19. Study as a whole: The United States, Italy and Spain provided the acute and convalescent COVID-19 samples. The analysed material was cDNA or gDNA that came from T cells, B-cell-depleted T cells, or PBMCs.

Two negative PCRs, clearance, or symptom resolution had been documented for recovered Cohort 3 donors. Per the original data handling: Estimation of nucleated cell counts was performed using reference gene primer amplification. Produced via immunoSEQ multiplex PCR; TCRdb's table is partial and in-frame only. D and trimming were read from the DNA, whereas the V and J calls and clone size are those reported in that table. The sample lists over 250,000 clones; roughly 86% were seen once. Germline V CDR1 and CDR2: SSHAT, FNYEAQ (reference sequence). This CDR3 contains 16 residues. The sequenced material came from PBMCs or T cells enriched from blood (not recorded which). The V call is TRBV7-7, the J call TRBJ2-5, with TRBD2 matching over 12 bases. The source of this sequence is a woman aged 60-70 years who had recovered from COVID-19. In DNA, the CDR3 is TGTGCTAGCAGCTTTGTACTAGCGGGAGGACGAGAGACCCAGTACTTC. It codes for CASSFVLAGGRETQYF.